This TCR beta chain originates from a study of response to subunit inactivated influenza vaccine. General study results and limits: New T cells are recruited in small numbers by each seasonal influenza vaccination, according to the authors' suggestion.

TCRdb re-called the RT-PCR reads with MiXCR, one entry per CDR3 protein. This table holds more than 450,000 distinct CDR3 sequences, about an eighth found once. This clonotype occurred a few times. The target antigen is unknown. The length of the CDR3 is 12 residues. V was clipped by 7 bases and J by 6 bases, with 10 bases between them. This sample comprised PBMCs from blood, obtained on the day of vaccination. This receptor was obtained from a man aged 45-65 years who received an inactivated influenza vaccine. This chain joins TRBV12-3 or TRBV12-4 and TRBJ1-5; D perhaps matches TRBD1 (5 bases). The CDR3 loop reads CASNLGRQPQHF. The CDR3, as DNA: TGTGCCAGCAACCTGGGGCGTCAGCCCCAGCATTTT.